These T cell receptor beta chains were read from a single sample in a study of blood T cell repertoires in COVID-19. TCRdb keeps only in-frame clones here, not all; method: immunoSEQ multiplex PCR. The sample lists approximately 240,000 clones; 80% to 90% were seen once. The sequencing sample was made of peripheral blood. These receptors all come from a woman aged 60 to 75 who had recovered from COVID-19. Both conserved end residues are part of each CDR3. D genes are given only for firm matches. Size tells how often a clone was seen (once, few, many) or the class of an expanded clone, and some rows leave it out.

v_gene	j_gene	d_gene	abundance	CDR3nt	CDR3aa
TRBV10-1	TRBJ1-2	TRBD1	NA	TGCGCCAGCATAGACAGGGAAGAGGACACCTTC	CASIDREEDTF
TRBV19	TRBJ2-7	TRBD1	NA	TGTGCCAGTAGTCCCGACAGGGGTCCCTACGAGCAGTACTTC	CASSPDRGPYEQYF
TRBV10-2	TRBJ2-1	TRBD2	NA	TGCGCCAGCAGTGAACCACGACAGGGTACTAGCGGGGGGGCCGATGAGCAGTTCTTC	CASSEPRQGTSGGADEQFF
TRBV15	TRBJ2-7	NA	NA	TGTGCCACCAGCGGGGGCATCGAGCAGTACTTC	CATSGGIEQYF
TRBV19	TRBJ1-5	TRBD1	NA	TGTGCCAGTAGCCCGACAGGGGAAGGGCCCTCCGGTCAGCCCCAGCATTTT	CASSPTGEGPSGQPQHF
TRBV18	TRBJ2-7	NA	NA	TGTGCCAGCTCACCTATTACGGACATAACCTACGAGCAGTACTTC	CASSPITDITYEQYF
TRBV7-9	TRBJ2-1	TRBD2	once	TGTGCCAGCAGCTTAGATGTTAGCGGGGGGAGGTTCTTC	CASSLDVSGGRFF
TRBV7-8	TRBJ1-5	NA	NA	TGTGCCAGCAGCTTCCAGCGGGGGAGGAGGGGCAATCAGCCCCAGCATTTT	CASSFQRGRRGNQPQHF
TRBV18	TRBJ2-7	NA	NA	TGTGCCAGCTCACAGGAACAGGAGAACGAGCAGTACTTC	CASSQEQENEQYF
TRBV10-1	TRBJ2-3	TRBD2	NA	TGCGCCAGCAGTGAGTCTGGACTAGCGGGGGACCCAGATACGCAGTATTTT	CASSESGLAGDPDTQYF